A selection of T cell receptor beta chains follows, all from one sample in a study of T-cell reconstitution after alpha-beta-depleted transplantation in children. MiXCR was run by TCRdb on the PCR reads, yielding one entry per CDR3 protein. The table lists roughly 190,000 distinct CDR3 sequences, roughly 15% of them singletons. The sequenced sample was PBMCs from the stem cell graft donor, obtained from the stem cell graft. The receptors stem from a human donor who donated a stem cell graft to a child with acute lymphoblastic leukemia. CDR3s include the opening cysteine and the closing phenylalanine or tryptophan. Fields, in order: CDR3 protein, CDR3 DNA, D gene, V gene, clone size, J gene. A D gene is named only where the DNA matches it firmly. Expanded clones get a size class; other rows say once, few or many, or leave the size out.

CDR3: CASSLAAGVSNEQFF; DNA: TGCGCCAGCAGCTTGGCGGCGGGAGTAAGCAATGAGCAGTTCTTC; D: TRBD2; V: TRBV5-1; size: few; J: TRBJ2-1
CDR3: CASSLSSGGTDTQYF; DNA: TGTGCCAGCAGCCTTAGTAGCGGGGGTACAGATACGCAGTATTTT; D: TRBD2; V: TRBV7-9; size: .; J: TRBJ2-3
CDR3: CASSLGLAGVGEQFF; DNA: TGTGCCAGCAGTTTAGGACTGGCGGGGGTGGGTGAGCAGTTCTTC; D: TRBD2; V: TRBV6-5; size: .; J: TRBJ2-1
CDR3: CASSSWAANTEAFF; DNA: TGTGCCAGCAGCTCGTGGGCGGCAAACACTGAAGCTTTCTTT; D: .; V: TRBV7-2; size: many; J: TRBJ1-1
CDR3: CASSFVSSGANVLTF; DNA: TGTGCCAGCAGTTTTGTCAGCTCTGGGGCCAACGTCCTGACTTTC; D: .; V: TRBV12-3/TRBV12-4; size: many; J: TRBJ2-6
CDR3: CASSIYRGRVRDSNQPQHF; DNA: TGTGCCAGTAGTATATATCGCGGCAGGGTGCGAGATAGCAATCAGCCCCAGCATTTT; D: .; V: TRBV19; size: few; J: TRBJ1-5
CDR3: CASSQPTGDPYEQYF; DNA: TGCGCCAGCAGCCAACCTACAGGGGACCCCTACGAGCAGTACTTC; D: TRBD1; V: TRBV4-1; size: few; J: TRBJ2-7
CDR3: CSARDKMTVSYEQYF; DNA: TGCAGTGCTAGAGATAAGATGACAGTCTCCTACGAGCAGTACTTC; D: .; V: TRBV20-1; size: .; J: TRBJ2-7
CDR3: CASSIDNSNQPQHF; DNA: TGTGCCAGTAGTATAGATAATAGCAATCAGCCCCAGCATTTT; D: .; V: TRBV19; size: few; J: TRBJ1-5
CDR3: CAIRLVYEQYF; DNA: TGTGCCATCCGACTGGTCTACGAGCAGTACTTC; D: .; V: TRBV2; size: .; J: TRBJ2-7
CDR3: CASSGSLAVGDEQFF; DNA: TGCGCCAGCAGCGGGAGTCTAGCGGTGGGGGATGAGCAGTTCTTC; D: TRBD2; V: TRBV5-1; size: few; J: TRBJ2-1